This T cell receptor (beta chain) was identified in a study of T cells in Graves' hyperthyroidism and ophthalmopathy. General study points: Progression to ophthalmopathy was predicted a median of 6.5 months early.

Hyperthyroidism patients were newly diagnosed, had disease duration under 2 months, and were aged 18 to 65 years. Researchers took RNA transcripts and amplified the TCR beta CDR3 regions from them. The HTBI primer set drove a first-round RT-PCR of the TCR CDR3. TCRdb re-called the multiplex PCR reads with MiXCR, one entry per CDR3 protein. The sample shows approximately 95,000 distinct CDR3 sequences, 35% to 45% of them seen only once. This CDR3 has 15 amino acids. The V gene's germline CDR1 is MDHEN and CDR2 SYDVKM. V was cut by 1 base and J by 4 bases, with 13 bases left in between. The sample holds many counts of this clonotype. Its antigen is undetermined.

This chain links TRBV28 with TRBJ2-5; D is uncertain. The clonotype originates from a woman aged 25 to 45 with Graves' hyperthyroidism. The sequenced sample was peripheral blood or thyroid tissue (not recorded which). CDR3 coding DNA: TGTGCCAGCAGTTTATATCCCGACTGGGGAGAGACCCAGTACTTC. Protein product: CASSLYPDWGETQYF.